The T cell receptor beta chain under discussion was sequenced for a study of cytomegalovirus exposure and HLA in healthy donors. At the level of the study: Among about 200 million T cells, an earlier analysis found 120 million or so unique TCR beta sequences. Notes on the study in general: More clonal expansion characterized HLA-associated TCR beta chains than equally common others in a later analysis. Generally TCR sequences proved uncommon, though certain public TCRs appeared in numerous donors.

As concerns this clone: Its antigen remains unidentified.

PCR amplification relied on 60 Vbeta primers (plus 13 Jbeta primers). Only in-frame clones appear in the TCRdb table, and some are missing; sequencing was by immunoSEQ multiplex PCR. The sample records about 200,000 clones, 80% to 90% being singletons. Trimming cost V 0 bases and J 0 bases, with 10 bases left between them. The germline CDR1 and CDR2 sequences are SGHRS and YFSETQ. This CDR3 region has 16 residues. The sample comprised PBMCs. The rearrangement uses TRBV5-1 and TRBJ1-3; TRBD1 might be the D (5 bases). This receptor was identified in a man between 25 and 39 years old in good health and CMV-seronegative. CDR3 protein: CASSLGDSLSGNTIYF. The CDR3 bases are TGCGCCAGCAGCTTGGGCGACAGCCTCTCTGGAAACACCATATATTTT.